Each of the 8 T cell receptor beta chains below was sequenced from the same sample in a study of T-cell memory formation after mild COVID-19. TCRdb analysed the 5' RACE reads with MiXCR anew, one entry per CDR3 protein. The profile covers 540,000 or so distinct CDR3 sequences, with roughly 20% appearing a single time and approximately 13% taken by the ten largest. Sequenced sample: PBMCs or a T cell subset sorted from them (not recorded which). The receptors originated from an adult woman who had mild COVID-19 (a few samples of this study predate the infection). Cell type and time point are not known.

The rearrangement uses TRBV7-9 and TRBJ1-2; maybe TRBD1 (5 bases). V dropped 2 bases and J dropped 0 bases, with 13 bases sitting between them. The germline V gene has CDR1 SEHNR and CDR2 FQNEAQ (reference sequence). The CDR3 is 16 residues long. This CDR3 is CASSLILLTANYGYTF. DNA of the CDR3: TGTGCCAGCAGCTTAATATTATTGACAGCTAACTATGGCTACACCTTC.

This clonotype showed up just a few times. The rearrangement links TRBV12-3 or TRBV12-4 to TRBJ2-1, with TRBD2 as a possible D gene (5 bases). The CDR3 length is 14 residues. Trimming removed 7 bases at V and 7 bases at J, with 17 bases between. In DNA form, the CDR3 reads TGTGCCAGCACCCTGGGGTTAGCGTCAAATGAGCAGTTCTTC. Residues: CASTLGLASNEQFF.

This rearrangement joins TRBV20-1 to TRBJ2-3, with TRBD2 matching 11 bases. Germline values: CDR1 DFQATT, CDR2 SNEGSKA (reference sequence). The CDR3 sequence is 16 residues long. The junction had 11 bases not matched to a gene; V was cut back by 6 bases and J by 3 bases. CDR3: CSASPSGRIGTDTQYF. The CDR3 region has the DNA TGCAGTGCCAGCCCTAGCGGGAGGATCGGAACAGATACGCAGTATTTT.

CDR3 in amino acids: CASSLGVREYGYTF. DNA of the CDR3: TGCGCCAGCAGCTTGGGAGTCAGGGAATATGGCTACACCTTC. This chain joins TRBV5-1 and TRBJ1-2; D is perhaps TRBD1 (5 bases). The CDR3 length is 14 residues. The ends were cut back, 0 bases at V and 5 bases at J, with 11 bases in the middle. Germline loops: CDR1 SGHRS, CDR2 YFSETQ.

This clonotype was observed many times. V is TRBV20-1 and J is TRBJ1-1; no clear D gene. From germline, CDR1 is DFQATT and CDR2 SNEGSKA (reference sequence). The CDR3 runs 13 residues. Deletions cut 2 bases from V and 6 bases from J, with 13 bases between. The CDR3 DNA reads TGCAGTGCTAGATGGGCCCGTGAAGCTGAAGCTTTCTTT. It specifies CSARWAREAEAFF.

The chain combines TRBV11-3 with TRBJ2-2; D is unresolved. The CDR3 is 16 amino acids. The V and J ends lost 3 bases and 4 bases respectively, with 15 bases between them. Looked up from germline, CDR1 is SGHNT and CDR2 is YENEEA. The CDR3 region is CASSLTVRVSTGELFF. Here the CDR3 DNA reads TGTGCCAGCAGCTTGACGGTACGGGTATCCACCGGGGAGCTGTTTTTT. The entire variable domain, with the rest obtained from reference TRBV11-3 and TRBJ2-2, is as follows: EAGVVQSPRYKIIEKKQPVAFWCNPISGHNTLYWYLQNLGQGPELLIRYENEEAVDDSQLPKDRFSAERLKGVDSTLKIQPAELGDSAVYLCASSLTVRVSTGELFFGEGSRLTVL.

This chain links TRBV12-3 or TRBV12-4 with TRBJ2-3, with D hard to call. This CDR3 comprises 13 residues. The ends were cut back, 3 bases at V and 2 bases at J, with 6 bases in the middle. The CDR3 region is CASSLELTDTQYF. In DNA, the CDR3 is TGTGCCAGCAGTTTGGAGCTCACAGATACGCAGTATTTT.

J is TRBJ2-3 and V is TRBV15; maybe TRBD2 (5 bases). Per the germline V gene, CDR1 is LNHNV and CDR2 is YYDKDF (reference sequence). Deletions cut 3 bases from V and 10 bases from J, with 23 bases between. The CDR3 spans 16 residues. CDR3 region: CATSRIGTGVFVSQYF. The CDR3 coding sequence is TGTGCCACCAGCAGGATCGGAACCGGGGTTTTTGTCTCGCAGTATTTT.